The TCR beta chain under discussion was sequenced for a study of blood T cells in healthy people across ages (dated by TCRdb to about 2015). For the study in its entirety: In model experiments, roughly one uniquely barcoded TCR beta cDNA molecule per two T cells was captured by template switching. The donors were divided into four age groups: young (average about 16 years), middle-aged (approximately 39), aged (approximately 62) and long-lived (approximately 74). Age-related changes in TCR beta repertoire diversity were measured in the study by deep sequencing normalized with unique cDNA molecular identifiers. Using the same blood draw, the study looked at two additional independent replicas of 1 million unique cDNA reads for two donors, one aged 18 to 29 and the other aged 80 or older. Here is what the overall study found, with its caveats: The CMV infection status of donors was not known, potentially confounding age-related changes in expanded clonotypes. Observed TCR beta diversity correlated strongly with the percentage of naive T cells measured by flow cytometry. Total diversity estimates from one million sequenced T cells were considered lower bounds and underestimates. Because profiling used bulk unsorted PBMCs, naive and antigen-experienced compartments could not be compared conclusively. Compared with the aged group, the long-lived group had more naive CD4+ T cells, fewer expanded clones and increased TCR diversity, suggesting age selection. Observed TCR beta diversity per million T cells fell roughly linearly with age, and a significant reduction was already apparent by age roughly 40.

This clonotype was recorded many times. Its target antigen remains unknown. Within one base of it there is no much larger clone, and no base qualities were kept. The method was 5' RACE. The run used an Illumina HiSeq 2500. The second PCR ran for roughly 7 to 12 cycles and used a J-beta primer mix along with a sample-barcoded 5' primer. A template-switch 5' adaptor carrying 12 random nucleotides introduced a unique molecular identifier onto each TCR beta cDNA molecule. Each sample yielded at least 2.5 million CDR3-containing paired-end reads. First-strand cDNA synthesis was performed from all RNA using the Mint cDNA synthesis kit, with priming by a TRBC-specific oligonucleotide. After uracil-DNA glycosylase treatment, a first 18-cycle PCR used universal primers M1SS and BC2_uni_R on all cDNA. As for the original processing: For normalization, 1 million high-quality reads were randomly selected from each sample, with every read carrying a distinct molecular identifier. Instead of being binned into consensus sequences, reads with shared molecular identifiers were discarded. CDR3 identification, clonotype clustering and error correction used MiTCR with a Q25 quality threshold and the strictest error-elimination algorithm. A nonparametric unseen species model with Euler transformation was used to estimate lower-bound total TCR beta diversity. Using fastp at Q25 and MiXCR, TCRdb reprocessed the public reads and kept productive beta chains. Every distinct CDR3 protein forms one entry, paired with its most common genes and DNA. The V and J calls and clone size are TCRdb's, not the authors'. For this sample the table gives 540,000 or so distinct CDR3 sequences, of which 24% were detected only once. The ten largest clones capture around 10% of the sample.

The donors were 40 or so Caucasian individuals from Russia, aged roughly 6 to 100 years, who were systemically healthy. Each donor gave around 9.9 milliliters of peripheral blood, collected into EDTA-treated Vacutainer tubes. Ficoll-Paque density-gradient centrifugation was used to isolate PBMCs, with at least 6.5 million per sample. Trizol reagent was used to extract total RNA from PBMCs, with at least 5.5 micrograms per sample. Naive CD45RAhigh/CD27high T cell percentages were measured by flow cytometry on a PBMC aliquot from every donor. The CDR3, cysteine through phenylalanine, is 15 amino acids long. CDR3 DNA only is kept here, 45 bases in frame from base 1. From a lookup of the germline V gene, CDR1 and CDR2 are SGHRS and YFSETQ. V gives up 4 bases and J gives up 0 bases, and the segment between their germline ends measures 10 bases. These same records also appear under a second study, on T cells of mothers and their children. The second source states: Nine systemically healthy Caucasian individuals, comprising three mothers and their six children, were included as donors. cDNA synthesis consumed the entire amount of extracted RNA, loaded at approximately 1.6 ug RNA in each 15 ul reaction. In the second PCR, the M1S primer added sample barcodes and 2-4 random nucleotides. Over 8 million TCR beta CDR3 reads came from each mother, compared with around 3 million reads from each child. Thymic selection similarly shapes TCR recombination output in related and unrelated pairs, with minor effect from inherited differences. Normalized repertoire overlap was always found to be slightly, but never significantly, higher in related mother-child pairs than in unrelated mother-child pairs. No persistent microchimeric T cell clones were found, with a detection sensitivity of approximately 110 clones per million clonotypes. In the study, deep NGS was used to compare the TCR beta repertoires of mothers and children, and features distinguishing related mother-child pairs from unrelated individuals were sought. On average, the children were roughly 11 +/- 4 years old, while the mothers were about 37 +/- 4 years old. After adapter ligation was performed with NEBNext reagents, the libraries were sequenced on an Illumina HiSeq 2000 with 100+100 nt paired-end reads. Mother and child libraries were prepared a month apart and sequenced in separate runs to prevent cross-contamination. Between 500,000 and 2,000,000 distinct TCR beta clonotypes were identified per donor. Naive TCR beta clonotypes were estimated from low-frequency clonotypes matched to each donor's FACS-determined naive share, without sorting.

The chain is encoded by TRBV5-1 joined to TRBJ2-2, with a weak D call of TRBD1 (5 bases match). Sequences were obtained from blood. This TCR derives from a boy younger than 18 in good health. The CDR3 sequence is CASSNPTANTGELFF. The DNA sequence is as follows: TGCGCCAGCAGCAACCCGACAGCGAACACCGGGGAGCTGTTTTTT.